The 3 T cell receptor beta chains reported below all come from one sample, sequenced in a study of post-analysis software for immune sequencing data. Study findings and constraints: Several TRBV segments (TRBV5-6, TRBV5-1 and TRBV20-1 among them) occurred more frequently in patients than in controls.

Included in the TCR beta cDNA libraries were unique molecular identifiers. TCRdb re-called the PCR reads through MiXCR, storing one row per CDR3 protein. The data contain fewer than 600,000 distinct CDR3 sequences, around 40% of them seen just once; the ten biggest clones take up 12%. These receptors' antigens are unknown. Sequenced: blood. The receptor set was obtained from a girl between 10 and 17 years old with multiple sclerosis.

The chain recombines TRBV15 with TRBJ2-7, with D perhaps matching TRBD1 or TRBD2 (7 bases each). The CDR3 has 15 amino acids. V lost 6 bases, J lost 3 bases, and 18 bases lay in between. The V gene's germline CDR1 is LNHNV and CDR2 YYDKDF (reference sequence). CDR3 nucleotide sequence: TGTGCCACCAGTTCCCACAGGGGAGGGGACTACGAGCAGTACTTC. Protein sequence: CATSSHRGGDYEQYF. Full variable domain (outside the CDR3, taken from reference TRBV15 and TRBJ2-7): DAMVIQNPRYQVTQFGKPVTLSCSQTLNHNVMYWYQQKSSQAPKLLFHYYDKDFNNEADTPDNFQSRRPNTSFCFLDIRSPGLGDTAMYLCATSSHRGGDYEQYFGPGTRLTVT.

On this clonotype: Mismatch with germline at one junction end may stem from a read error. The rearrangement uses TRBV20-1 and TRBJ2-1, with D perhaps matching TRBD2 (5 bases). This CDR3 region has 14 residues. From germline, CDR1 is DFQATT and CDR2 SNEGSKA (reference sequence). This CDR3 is CSARSSSFYSEQFF. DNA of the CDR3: TGCAGTGCTAGATCTAGCTCCTTTTACAGTGAGCAGTTCTTC.

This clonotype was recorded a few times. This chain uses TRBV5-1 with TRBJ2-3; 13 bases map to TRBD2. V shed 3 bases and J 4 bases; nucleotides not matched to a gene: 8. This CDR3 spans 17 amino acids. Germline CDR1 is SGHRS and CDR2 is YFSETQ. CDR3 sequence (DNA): TGCGCCAGCAGCTCGAGGACTAGCGGGAGATTCTCAGATACGCAGTATTTT. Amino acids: CASSSRTSGRFSDTQYF.